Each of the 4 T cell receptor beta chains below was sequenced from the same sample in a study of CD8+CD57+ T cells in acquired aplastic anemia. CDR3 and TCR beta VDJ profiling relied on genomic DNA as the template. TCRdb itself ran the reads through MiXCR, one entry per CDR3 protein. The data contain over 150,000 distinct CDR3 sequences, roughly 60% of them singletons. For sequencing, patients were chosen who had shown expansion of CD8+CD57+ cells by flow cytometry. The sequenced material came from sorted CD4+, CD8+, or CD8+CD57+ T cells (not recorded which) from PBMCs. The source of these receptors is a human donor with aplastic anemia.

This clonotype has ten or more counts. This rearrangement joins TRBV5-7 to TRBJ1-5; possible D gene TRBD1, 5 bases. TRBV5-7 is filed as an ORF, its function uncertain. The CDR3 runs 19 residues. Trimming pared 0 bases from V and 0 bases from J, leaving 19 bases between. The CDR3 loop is CASSLGSREFTASNQPQHF. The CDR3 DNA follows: TGTGCCAGCAGCTTGGGGTCCAGGGAATTCACCGCTAGCAATCAGCCCCAGCATTTT.

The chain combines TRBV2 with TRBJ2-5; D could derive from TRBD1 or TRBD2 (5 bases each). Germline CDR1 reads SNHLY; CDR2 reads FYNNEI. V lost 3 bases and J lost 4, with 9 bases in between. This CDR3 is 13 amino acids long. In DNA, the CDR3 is TGTGCCAGCAGTGACGGGGCGAGAGAGACCCAGTACTTC. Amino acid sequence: CASSDGARETQYF.

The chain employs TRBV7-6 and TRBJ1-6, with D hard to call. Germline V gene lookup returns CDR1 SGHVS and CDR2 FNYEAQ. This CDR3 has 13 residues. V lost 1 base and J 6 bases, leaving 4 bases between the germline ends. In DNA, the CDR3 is TGTGCCAGCAGCTTAGAGCTTAATTCACCCCTCCACTTT. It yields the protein CASSLELNSPLHF.

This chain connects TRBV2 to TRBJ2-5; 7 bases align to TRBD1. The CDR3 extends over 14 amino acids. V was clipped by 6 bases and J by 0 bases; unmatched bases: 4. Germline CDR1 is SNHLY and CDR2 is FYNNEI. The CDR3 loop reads CASRETGNQETQYF. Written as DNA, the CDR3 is TGTGCCAGCAGGGAGACAGGGAACCAAGAGACCCAGTACTTC.